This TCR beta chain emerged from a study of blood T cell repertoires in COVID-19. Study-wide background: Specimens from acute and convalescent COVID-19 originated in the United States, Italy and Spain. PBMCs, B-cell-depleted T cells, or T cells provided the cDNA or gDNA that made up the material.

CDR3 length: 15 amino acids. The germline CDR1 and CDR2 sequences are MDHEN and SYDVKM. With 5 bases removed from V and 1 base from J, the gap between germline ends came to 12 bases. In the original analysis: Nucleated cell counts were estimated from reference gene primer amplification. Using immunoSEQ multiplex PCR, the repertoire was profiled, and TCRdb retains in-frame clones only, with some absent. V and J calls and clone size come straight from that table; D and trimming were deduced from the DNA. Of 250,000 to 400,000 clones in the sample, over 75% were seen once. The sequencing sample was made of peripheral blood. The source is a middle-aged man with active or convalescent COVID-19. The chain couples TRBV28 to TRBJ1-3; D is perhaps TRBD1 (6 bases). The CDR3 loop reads CASSVGGASGNTIYF. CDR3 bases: TGTGCCAGCAGTGTCGGGGGGGCGTCTGGAAACACCATATATTTT.